This paragraph reports one TCR beta chain. The ends lost 1 base at V and 6 bases at J; junction bases unmatched: 10. The CDR3 length is 17 residues. Germline V gives CDR1 SGHTA, CDR2 FQGNSA. This table comes from immunoSEQ multiplex PCR, and its TCRdb copy is limited to in-frame clones, with some not included. The sample holds just under 60,000 clones, 92% seen once. The entry originates in a study of T cell changes during pregnancy in multiple sclerosis. The sample in question was peripheral blood, obtained in the first trimester of pregnancy. The chain employs TRBV7-2 and TRBJ2-1, with 9 positions matching TRBD2. The receptor's source is a female donor with multiple sclerosis, enrolled in a pregnancy study. The DNA for the CDR3 is TGTGCCAGCAGCTTAGACCGGGCGGGGGGGCCTTTCAATGAGCAGTTCTTC. It specifies CASSLDRAGGPFNEQFF.